This TCR beta chain was recorded in a study of T cells in localized non-small cell lung cancer. Study results and limitations: Longer overall survival accompanied higher blood T cell density. Tumor trailed uninvolved adjacent lung in T cell clonality, which peaked there.

Germline CDR1 and CDR2: MNHEY and SVGAGI. This CDR3 contains 13 residues. V was cut by 4 bases and J by 4 bases, with 10 bases left in between. Generated by immunoSEQ multiplex PCR, the TCRdb table keeps only in-frame clones and is missing some. The sample lists tens of thousands of clones; 84% were seen once. This clone has more than one count but fewer than ten. Its matching antigen is unknown. This receptor was obtained from a female donor over 55 with stage I lung adenocarcinoma. The chain employs TRBV6-5 and TRBJ1-1; D unclear. Material: peripheral blood, obtained before any cancer treatment. The CDR3 DNA sequence: TGTGCCAGCAGTTCAGGTTGGGCCACTGAAGCTTTCTTT. This codes for CASSSGWATEAFF.